This T cell receptor beta chain appears in the sequencing data of a study of T cell responses to AZD1222 COVID-19 vaccine. For the study at large: Whether given at about 4 or about 12 weeks, second doses were pooled. The study, taken as a whole, reports: Donors were mostly white British, more females; clonal diversity possibly underestimated.

On this clone: Antigen: not known.

The ends were cut back, 5 bases at V and 8 bases at J, with 15 bases in the middle. The germline V gene has CDR1 SGHDN and CDR2 FVKESK. The length of the CDR3 is 13 residues. The assay was immunoSEQ multiplex PCR, and TCRdb's table has in-frame clones only and misses some. The profile covers roughly 160,000 clones, with 85% to 95% appearing a single time and 0.64% taken by the ten largest. The TCR was taken from an adult in good health. Material: peripheral blood, obtained on day 0 of AZD1222 vaccination. This chain connects TRBV14 to TRBJ1-2; D is unresolved. For the CDR3, the DNA is TGTGCCAGCAGCGAGTCGGGTAGGCCGGGCTACACCTTC. As protein: CASSESGRPGYTF.